This entry concerns a single T cell receptor beta chain. Its antigen remains unidentified. The entry originates in a study of Ad26.COV2.S vaccination and SARS-CoV-2 variants. Sequencing used immunoSEQ multiplex PCR; TCRdb keeps in-frame clones, though not all of them. The sample includes more than 300,000 clones, 85% to 90% seen only once; the top ten take roughly 5%. General observations from the study: Analytic work on TCR breadth and depth might have understated the full extent of total T cell responses. Non-spike TCR breadth was similar in vaccine and placebo recipients.

Indicated treatment: 15 to 20 received Ad26.COV2.S at low or high dose, single or two shots; five or six received placebo; per-sample allocation not given. At day 63 after the first vaccine or placebo injection, samples were drawn. Cohort 1b enrolled adults aged 18-55 years in Boston. Germline V gene sequence: CDR1 SGHRS, CDR2 YFSETQ. This CDR3 spans 15 amino acids. Trimming took off 6 bases at V and 1 base at J, with 16 bases between the two ends. The V call is TRBV5-1, the J call TRBJ1-1; D is perhaps TRBD1 (6 bases). This material consisted of peripheral blood, taken in a trial of Ad26.COV2.S vaccine versus placebo. This receptor was identified in a person aged 18-65 years who received the Ad26.COV2.S COVID-19 vaccine or a placebo. The CDR3 coding sequence is TGCGCCAGCACCCAAGGGGGGGGAGGGAACACTGAAGCTTTCTTT. It codes for CASTQGGGGNTEAFF.